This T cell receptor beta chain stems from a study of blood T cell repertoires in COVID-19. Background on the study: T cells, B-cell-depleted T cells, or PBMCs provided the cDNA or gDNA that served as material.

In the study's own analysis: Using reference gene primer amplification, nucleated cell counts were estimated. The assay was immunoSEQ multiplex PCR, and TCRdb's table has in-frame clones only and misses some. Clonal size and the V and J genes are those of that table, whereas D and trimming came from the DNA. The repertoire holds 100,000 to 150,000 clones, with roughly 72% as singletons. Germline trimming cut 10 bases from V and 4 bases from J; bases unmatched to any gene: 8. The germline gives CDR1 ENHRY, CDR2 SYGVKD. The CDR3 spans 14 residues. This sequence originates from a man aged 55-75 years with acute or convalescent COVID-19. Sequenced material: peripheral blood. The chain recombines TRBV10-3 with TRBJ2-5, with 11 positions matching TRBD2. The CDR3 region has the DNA TGTGCCACCGAGGACACTAGCGGGGGAGAGACCCAGTACTTC. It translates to CATEDTSGGETQYF.